This TCR beta chain appears in the sequencing data of a study of post-analysis software for immune sequencing data. Study-wide context: Progressive-relapsing, secondary progressive and relapsing-remitting multiple sclerosis were among the disease courses included. General study findings and limits: Those with multiple sclerosis, the patient group, showed significantly lower normalized Chao1 diversity than controls. The study found TRBV5-6, TRBV5-1 and TRBV20-1 among about 5 TRBV segments more frequent in patients than controls. By F measure, strong co-clustering occurred among samples prepared in the same batch.

Incorporated into the TCR beta cDNA libraries were unique molecular identifiers, which served to reduce PCR and sequencing biases. When about 0.95 to 10 million T cells were used, they gave some 520,000 cDNA molecules. Each CDR3 protein is one row after TCRdb ran MiXCR on the PCR reads. The table shows hundreds of thousands of distinct CDR3 sequences, with roughly half occurring only once. With regard to this clonotype: Its target is unknown.

The J segment lost 9 bases and the V segment lost 2 bases, leaving 2 bases of the junction unmatched. The CDR3 totals 12 residues. The clonotype was recovered from a girl aged 5-17 years with multiple sclerosis. The source material was blood. The chain carries TRBV12-3 or TRBV12-4 and TRBJ1-1; 8 nucleotides align to TRBD1. The CDR3, as DNA: TGTGCCAGCAGTTTACAGGGGGCAAAAGCTTTCTTT. It yields the protein CASSLQGAKAFF.